The 8 T cell receptor beta chains in this list originate from one sample, sequenced in a study of blood T cell repertoires in COVID-19. The data were produced by immunoSEQ multiplex PCR, yet TCRdb's version contains in-frame clones alone and is incomplete. This sample has about 250,000 clones, with around 85% found just once. The sample taken for sequencing was peripheral blood. These receptors were taken from a woman in her sixties with active or convalescent COVID-19.

This clone showed up just a few times. V is TRBV3-1 (or the pseudogene TRBV3-2) and J is TRBJ1-5; tentatively, D is TRBD1 (6 bases). This CDR3 is 15 amino acids long. Germline CDR1 is LGHDT and CDR2 is YNNKEL (reference sequence). V lost 2 bases and J 0 bases, leaving 8 bases between the germline ends. CDR3 bases: TGTGCCAGCAGCCAAACAGGGTATAGCAATCAGCCCCAGCATTTT. Its protein product is CASSQTGYSNQPQHF.

The V and J genes are TRBV27 and TRBJ2-7; TRBD2 matches 7 bases. The germline V gene has CDR1 MNHEY and CDR2 SMNVEV (reference sequence). The CDR3 has 18 amino acids. V was pared by 3 bases and J by 3 bases, with 17 bases of the junction left unmatched. For the CDR3, the DNA is TGTGCCAGCAGTTTGCGGGGGTATCGATCTACCTCTATCTACGAGCAGTACGTC. Protein sequence: CASSLRGYRSTSIYEQYV.

This clone was counted between two and nine times. CDR3 bases: TGTGCCAGCAGTTCGAGGGACAGGGGGGGAGAGACCCAGTACTTC. Protein product: CASSSRDRGGETQYF. The chain combines TRBV28 with TRBJ2-5; TRBD1 matches at 11 bases. Trimming took 4 bases from V and 4 from J; bases not matched to a gene: 5. The CDR3 has 15 residues. Looked up from germline, CDR1 is MDHEN and CDR2 is SYDVKM.

This clone showed up just a few times. This chain uses TRBV4-1 with TRBJ1-5, with 10 bases fitting TRBD1. V dropped 4 bases and J dropped 7; count of bases not matched to a gene: 7. CDR1 MGHRA and CDR2 YSYEKL come from the germline V gene. The length of the CDR3 is 15 residues. DNA for the CDR3: TGCGCCAGCAGCCCCGACAGGGGGCAACGACAGCCCCAGCATTTT. This codes for CASSPDRGQRQPQHF.

The rearrangement links TRBV7-8 to TRBJ2-1, with D possibly matching TRBD1 (6 bases). There are 14 residues in the CDR3. Trimming left V 3 bases short and J 0 bases short, with 6 bases between. Germline lookup yields CDR1 SGHVS and CDR2 FQNEAQ. Here the CDR3 reads CASSLDSSYNEQFF. CDR3 bases: TGTGCCAGCAGCTTGGACAGCTCCTACAATGAGCAGTTCTTC.

In this sample, this clone turned up a few times. The V and J genes are TRBV9 and TRBJ2-5, with 7 bases matching TRBD1. From germline, CDR1 is SGDLS and CDR2 YYNGEE. V trimming: 3 bases; J trimming: 4 bases; junction bases outside the gene matches: 3. CDR3 length equals 13 residues. The CDR3 protein is CASSGTGGETQYF. As DNA, the CDR3 is TGTGCCAGCAGCGGGACAGGAGGAGAGACCCAGTACTTC.

In its sample, this clone was seen a few times. This sequence joins TRBV12-5 and TRBJ1-5; D is perhaps TRBD1 (5 bases). Trimming left V 4 bases short and J 5 bases short, with 9 bases between. Germline assignment: CDR1 LGHNT and CDR2 FRNRAP. The CDR3 covers 13 residues. CDR3 sequence reads: CASGSGTDQPQHF. The CDR3 nucleotides read TGTGCTAGTGGTTCGGGGACTGATCAGCCCCAGCATTTT.

This clone was found once. The J gene is TRBJ2-3, the V gene TRBV3-1 (or the pseudogene TRBV3-2); tentatively, D is TRBD1 (6 bases). Trimming removed 3 bases at V and 2 bases at J, with 9 bases between. CDR1 and CDR2 from the germline V gene are LGHDT and YNNKEL (reference sequence). The CDR3 has 14 amino acids. This CDR3 is CASSHRTATDTQYF. For the CDR3, the DNA is TGTGCCAGCAGCCATAGGACAGCCACAGATACGCAGTATTTT.